Listed below are T cell receptor beta chains from one sample, sequenced in a study of cytomegalovirus exposure and HLA in healthy donors. Repertoires were generated with immunoSEQ multiplex PCR, while TCRdb's copy carries only in-frame clones and drops some. The repertoire holds approximately 100,000 clones, around 70% seen once, with about 5% in the top ten. Material for sequencing was PBMCs. Receptors originate from a woman in her 70s in good health and CMV-seropositive. Each CDR3 is given with its conserved first and last residue. The D gene is left open where the match is weak. Expanded clones get a size class; other rows say once, few or many, or leave the size out.

V	D	size	J	CDR3	DNA
TRBV10-1	NA	NA	TRBJ1-5	CASSDWRGWSNQPQHF	TGCGCCAGCAGTGATTGGAGAGGGTGGAGCAATCAGCCCCAGCATTTT
TRBV9	NA	few	TRBJ2-2	CASSEQLVPTGELFF	TGTGCCAGCAGCGAACAACTAGTACCCACCGGGGAGCTGTTTTTT
TRBV9	NA	NA	TRBJ1-1	CASSRGTGRQGSEAFF	TGTGCCAGCAGCCGGGGGACCGGGAGGCAGGGGTCTGAAGCTTTCTTT
TRBV2	NA	few	TRBJ2-1	CASRTYERYNEQFF	TGTGCCAGCAGGACTTACGAGAGATACAATGAGCAGTTCTTC
TRBV21-1	NA	NA	TRBJ2-2	CASSPRTRYTGELFF	TGTGCCAGCAGCCCCCGGACTAGATACACCGGGGAGCTGTTTTTT
TRBV10-3	TRBD1	NA	TRBJ2-7	CAIRWQGDYEQYF	TGTGCCATCAGGTGGCAGGGGGACTACGAGCAGTACTTC
TRBV12-5	TRBD2	NA	TRBJ2-3	CASAPPGGFHTQYF	TGTGCTAGTGCTCCCCCCGGGGGGTTCCATACGCAGTATTTT
TRBV6-5	NA	NA	TRBJ2-3	CASSLIGGGTDTQYF	TGTGCCAGCAGTCTAATAGGGGGGGGCACAGATACGCAGTATTTT
TRBV6-1	NA	NA	TRBJ2-7	CASSPTRTFHAEQYF	TGTGCCAGCAGCCCTACGCGGACATTCCACGCCGAGCAGTACTTC
TRBV6-5	NA	few	TRBJ1-1	CASSFGGARNTEAFF	TGTGCCAGCAGTTTTGGGGGCGCGAGGAACACTGAAGCTTTCTTT
TRBV6-1	NA	NA	TRBJ2-7	CASSENRGTIYEQYF	TGTGCCAGCAGTGAAAATAGGGGCACCATCTACGAGCAGTACTTC
TRBV7-9	NA	NA	TRBJ1-1	CASSLQGPNTEAFF	TGTGCCAGCAGCCTACAGGGCCCGAACACTGAAGCTTTCTTT
TRBV19	NA	NA	TRBJ2-5	CASSMSGVAETQYF	TGTGCCAGTAGTATGTCAGGGGTGGCTGAGACCCAGTACTTC
TRBV30	NA	NA	TRBJ2-4	CAWSGRGDIQYF	TGTGCCTGGAGTGGGAGGGGAGACATTCAGTACTTC
TRBV19	TRBD1	NA	TRBJ1-1	CASSPGQKNTEAFF	TGTGCCAGTAGTCCGGGACAGAAAAACACTGAAGCTTTCTTT
TRBV10-3	TRBD1	NA	TRBJ1-1	CAISESSMGQGKNTEAFF	TGTGCCATCAGTGAGTCGTCGATGGGACAGGGGAAGAACACTGAAGCTTTCTTT
TRBV4-3	NA	NA	TRBJ2-7	CASSQQLGGAGSSYEQYF	TGCGCCAGCAGCCAACAATTGGGGGGTGCGGGAAGCTCCTACGAGCAGTACTTC
TRBV6-6	TRBD1	NA	TRBJ1-1	CASSSTGGNTEAFF	TGTGCCAGCAGTTCTACAGGGGGTAACACTGAAGCTTTCTTT
TRBV4-3	TRBD2	NA	TRBJ2-5	CASSQSSGVQETQYF	TGCGCCAGCAGCCAAAGTAGCGGGGTCCAAGAGACCCAGTACTTC
TRBV2	TRBD1	NA	TRBJ1-5	CASSLDRGFNQPQHF	TGTGCCAGCAGTTTAGACAGGGGCTTCAATCAGCCCCAGCATTTT
TRBV30	TRBD2	NA	TRBJ2-4	CACSATSGPYPIQYF	TGTGCCTGCAGCGCGACTAGCGGGCCGTACCCTATTCAGTACTTC
TRBV14	NA	NA	TRBJ1-2	CASSPLPKRGYTF	TGTGCCAGCAGCCCCCTTCCCAAGAGAGGCTACACCTTC
TRBV11-2	TRBD2	NA	TRBJ2-1	CASTPSGLDQFF	TGTGCCAGCACACCTAGCGGACTAGATCAGTTCTTC
TRBV19	TRBD1	NA	TRBJ1-5	CASSVGTGVQPQHF	TGTGCCAGTAGTGTCGGGACAGGGGTCCAGCCCCAGCATTTT
TRBV6-1	TRBD1	NA	TRBJ1-2	CASAADRASLYGYTF	TGTGCCAGCGCCGCCGACAGGGCCTCCTTATATGGCTACACCTTC
TRBV20-1	NA	few	TRBJ1-2	CSARQGYGYTF	TGCAGTGCTAGACAGGGCTATGGCTACACCTTC
TRBV6-5	TRBD1	NA	TRBJ1-3	CASSYSAGGTGNTIYF	TGTGCCAGCAGTTACTCAGCAGGGGGGACAGGAAACACCATATATTTT
TRBV6-5	TRBD2	few	TRBJ2-1	CASSPPGGTYNEQFF	TGTGCCAGCAGCCCACCGGGGGGAACCTACAATGAGCAGTTCTTC
TRBV6-5	TRBD2	NA	TRBJ2-1	CASSYSNGGVYNEQFF	TGTGCCAGCAGTTACTCGAACGGGGGGGTCTACAATGAGCAGTTCTTC